This TCR beta chain comes out of a study of blood T cell repertoires in COVID-19. Sequencing was performed with immunoSEQ multiplex PCR; in TCRdb, only in-frame clones are kept and a portion is missing. The sample lists around 360,000 clones; 80% to 90% were seen once. J gave up 2 bases and V 3 bases, and 2 bases lay outside the gene matches. Germline V CDR1 and CDR2: LGHDT, YNNKEL (reference sequence). There are 14 residues in the CDR3. Sequenced input: peripheral blood. This sequence originates from a young woman with COVID-19, enrolled during active disease. The J gene is TRBJ2-3, the V gene TRBV3-1 (or the pseudogene TRBV3-2); 7 positions agree with TRBD2. The CDR3 nucleotides are TGTGCCAGCAGCCAGGGACTAAACACAGATACGCAGTATTTT. Residues: CASSQGLNTDTQYF.